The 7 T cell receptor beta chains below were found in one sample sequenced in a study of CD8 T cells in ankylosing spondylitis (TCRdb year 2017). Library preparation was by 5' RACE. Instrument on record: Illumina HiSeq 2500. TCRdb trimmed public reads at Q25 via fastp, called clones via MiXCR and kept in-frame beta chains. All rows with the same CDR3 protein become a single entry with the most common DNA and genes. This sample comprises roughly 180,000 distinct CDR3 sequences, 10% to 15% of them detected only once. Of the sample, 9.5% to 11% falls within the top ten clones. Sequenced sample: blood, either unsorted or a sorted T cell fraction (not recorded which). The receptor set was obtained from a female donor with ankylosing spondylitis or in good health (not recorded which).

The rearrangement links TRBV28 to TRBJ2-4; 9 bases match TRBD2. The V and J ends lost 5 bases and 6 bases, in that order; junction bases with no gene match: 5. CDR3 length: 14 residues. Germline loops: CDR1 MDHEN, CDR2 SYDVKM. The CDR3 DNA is TGTGCCAGCAGTCCCCTAGCGGGGAGAAACATTCAGTACTTC. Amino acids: CASSPLAGRNIQYF.

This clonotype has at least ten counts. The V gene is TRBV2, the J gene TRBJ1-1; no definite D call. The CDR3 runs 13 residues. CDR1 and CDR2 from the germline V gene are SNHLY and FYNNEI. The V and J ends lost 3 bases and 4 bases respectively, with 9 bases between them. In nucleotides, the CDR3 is TGTGCCAGCAGTGACGATGTACGCACTGAAGCTTTCTTT. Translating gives CASSDDVRTEAFF. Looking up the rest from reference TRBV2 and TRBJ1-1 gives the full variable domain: EPEVTQTPSHQVTQMGQEVILRCVPISNHLYFYWYRQILGQKVEFLVSFYNNEISEKSEIFDDQFSVERPDGSNFTLKIRSTKLEDSAMYFCASSDDVRTEAFFGQGTRLTVV.

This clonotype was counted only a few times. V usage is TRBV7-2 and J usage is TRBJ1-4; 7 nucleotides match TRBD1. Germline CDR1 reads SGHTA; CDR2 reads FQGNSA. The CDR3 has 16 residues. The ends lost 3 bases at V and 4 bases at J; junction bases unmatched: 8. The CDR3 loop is CASSFVIGTVNEKLFF. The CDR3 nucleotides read TGTGCCAGCAGCTTCGTAATCGGGACAGTTAATGAAAAACTGTTTTTT.

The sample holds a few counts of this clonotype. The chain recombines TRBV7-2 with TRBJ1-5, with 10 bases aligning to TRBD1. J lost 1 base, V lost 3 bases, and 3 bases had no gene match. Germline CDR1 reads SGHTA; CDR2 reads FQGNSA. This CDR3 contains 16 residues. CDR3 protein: CASSLRQGASNQPQHF. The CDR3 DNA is TGTGCCAGCAGCTTGCGACAGGGGGCAAGCAATCAGCCCCAGCATTTT. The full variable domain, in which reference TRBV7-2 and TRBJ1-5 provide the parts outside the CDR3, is GAGVSQSPSNKVTEKGKDVELRCDPISGHTALYWYRQSLGQGLEFLIYFQGNSAPDKSGLPSDRFSAERTGGSVSTLTIQRTQQEDSAVYLCASSLRQGASNQPQHFGDGTRLSIL.

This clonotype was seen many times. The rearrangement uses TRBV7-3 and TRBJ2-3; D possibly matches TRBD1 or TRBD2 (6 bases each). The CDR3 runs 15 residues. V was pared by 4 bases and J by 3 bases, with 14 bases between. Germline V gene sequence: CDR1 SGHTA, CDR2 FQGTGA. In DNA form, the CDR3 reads TGTGCCAGCAGCTCCGGCTCGGGGGCGACAGATACGCAGTATTTT. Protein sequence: CASSSGSGATDTQYF.

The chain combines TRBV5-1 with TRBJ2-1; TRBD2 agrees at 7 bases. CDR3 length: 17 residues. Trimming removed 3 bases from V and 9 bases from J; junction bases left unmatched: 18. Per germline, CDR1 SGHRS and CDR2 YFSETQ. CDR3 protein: CASSSGTTAHFHSEQFF. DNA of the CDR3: TGCGCCAGCAGCTCCGGGACTACAGCCCATTTCCACAGTGAGCAGTTCTTC.

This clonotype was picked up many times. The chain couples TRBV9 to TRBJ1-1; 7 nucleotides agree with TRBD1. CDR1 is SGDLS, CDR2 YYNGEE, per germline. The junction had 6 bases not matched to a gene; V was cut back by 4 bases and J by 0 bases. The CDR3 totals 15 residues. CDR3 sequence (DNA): TGTGCCAGCAGCTCTCGACAGGGAATGAACACTGAAGCTTTCTTT. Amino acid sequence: CASSSRQGMNTEAFF.